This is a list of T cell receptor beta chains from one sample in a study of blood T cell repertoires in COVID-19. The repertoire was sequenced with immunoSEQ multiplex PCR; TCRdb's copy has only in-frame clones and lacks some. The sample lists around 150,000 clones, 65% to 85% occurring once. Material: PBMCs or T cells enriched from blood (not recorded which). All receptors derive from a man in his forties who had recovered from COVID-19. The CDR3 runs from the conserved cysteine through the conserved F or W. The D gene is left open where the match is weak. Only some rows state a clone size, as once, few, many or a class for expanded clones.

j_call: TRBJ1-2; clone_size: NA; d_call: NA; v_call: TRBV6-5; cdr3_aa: CASSRTGGRGYTF; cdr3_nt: TGTGCCAGCAGCCGGACGGGGGGACGTGGCTACACCTTC
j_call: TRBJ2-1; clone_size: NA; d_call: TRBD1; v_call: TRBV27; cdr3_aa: CASSPSDRDEQFF; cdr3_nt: TGTGCCAGCAGTCCGTCGGACAGGGATGAGCAGTTCTTC
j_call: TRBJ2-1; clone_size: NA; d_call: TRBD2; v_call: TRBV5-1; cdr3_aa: CASSGRGAYNEQFF; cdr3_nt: TGCGCCAGCAGCGGGCGGGGGGCCTACAATGAGCAGTTCTTC
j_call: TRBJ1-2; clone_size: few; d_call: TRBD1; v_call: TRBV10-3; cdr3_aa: CAISEPRQGRSGYTF; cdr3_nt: TGTGCCATCAGTGAGCCCCGACAGGGTAGGAGCGGCTACACCTTC
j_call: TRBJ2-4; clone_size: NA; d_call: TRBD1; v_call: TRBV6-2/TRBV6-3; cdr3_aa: CASSYVPGQGPVSKNIQYF; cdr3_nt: TGTGCCAGCAGTTACGTCCCGGGACAGGGGCCCGTATCCAAAAACATTCAGTACTTC
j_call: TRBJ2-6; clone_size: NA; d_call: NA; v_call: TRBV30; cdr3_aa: CAWRTDVLGANVLTF; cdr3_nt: TGTGCCTGGCGGACAGACGTCCTGGGGGCCAACGTCCTGACTTTC
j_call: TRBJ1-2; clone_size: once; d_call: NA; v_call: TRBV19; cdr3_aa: CASSRTPQAYGYTF; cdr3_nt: TGTGCCAGTAGTAGGACACCTCAGGCCTATGGCTACACCTTC
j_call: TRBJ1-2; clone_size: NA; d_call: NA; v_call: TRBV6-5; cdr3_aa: CASTDRESYGYTF; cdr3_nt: TGTGCCAGCACCGACCGGGAATCCTATGGCTACACCTTC
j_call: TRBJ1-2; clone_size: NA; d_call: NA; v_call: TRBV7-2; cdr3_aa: CASSSIQQGRFYGYTF; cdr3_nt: TGTGCCAGCAGCTCCATCCAACAGGGCCGGTTCTATGGCTACACCTTC
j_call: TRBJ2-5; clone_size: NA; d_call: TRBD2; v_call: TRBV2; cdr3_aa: CASVKTSTETQYF; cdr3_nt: TGTGCCAGCGTGAAGACTAGCACAGAGACCCAGTACTTC
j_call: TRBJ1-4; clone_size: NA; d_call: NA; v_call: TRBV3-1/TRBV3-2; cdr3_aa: CASSQDEVQQEKLFF; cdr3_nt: TGTGCCAGCAGCCAAGATGAGGTCCAGCAAGAAAAACTGTTTTTT
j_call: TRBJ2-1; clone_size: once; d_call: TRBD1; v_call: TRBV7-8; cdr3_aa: CASSLEADPGGIPYNEQFF; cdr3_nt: TGTGCCAGCAGCTTAGAGGCGGACCCAGGGGGCATTCCATACAATGAGCAGTTCTTC
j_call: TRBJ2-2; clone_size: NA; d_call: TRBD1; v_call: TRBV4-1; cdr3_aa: CASSLHSTGGNTGELFF; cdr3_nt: TGCGCCAGCAGCCTGCACTCGACAGGGGGGAACACCGGGGAGCTGTTTTTT
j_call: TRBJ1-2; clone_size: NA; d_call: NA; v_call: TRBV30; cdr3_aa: CAWIRLVESGGGYTF; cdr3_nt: TGTGCCTGGATTCGGTTGGTGGAATCGGGCGGGGGCTACACCTTC
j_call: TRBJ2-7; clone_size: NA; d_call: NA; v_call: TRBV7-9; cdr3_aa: CASSFEISKQYF; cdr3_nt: TGTGCCAGCAGCTTCGAAATTAGTAAGCAGTACTTC
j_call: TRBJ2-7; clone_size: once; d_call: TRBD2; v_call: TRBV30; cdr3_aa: CAWTSGGGQTYF; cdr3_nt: TGTGCCTGGACTAGCGGGGGGGGACAAACGTACTTC
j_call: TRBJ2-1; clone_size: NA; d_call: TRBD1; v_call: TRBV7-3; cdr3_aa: CASSSTGTGGRGEQFF; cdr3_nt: TGTGCCAGCAGCTCGACAGGGACAGGGGGCCGTGGTGAGCAGTTCTTC
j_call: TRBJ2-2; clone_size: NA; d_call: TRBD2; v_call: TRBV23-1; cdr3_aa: CASIPASGGSTGELFF; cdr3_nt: TGCGCCAGCATTCCCGCCTCGGGGGGTAGCACCGGGGAGCTGTTTTTT
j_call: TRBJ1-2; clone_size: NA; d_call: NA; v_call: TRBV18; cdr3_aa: CASSLGQTNYGYTF; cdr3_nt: TGTGCCAGCTCATTGGGACAAACTAACTATGGCTACACCTTC
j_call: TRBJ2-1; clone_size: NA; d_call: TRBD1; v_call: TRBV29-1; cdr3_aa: CSAHTPQGSGYNEQFF; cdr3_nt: TGCAGCGCTCACACACCACAGGGGTCAGGTTACAATGAGCAGTTCTTC
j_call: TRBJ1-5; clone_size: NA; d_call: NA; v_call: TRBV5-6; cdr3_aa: CASSFGAYNQPQHF; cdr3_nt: TGTGCCAGCAGCTTCGGAGCATACAATCAGCCCCAGCATTTT
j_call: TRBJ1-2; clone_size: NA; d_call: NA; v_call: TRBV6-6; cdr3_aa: CASRRQLNYGYTF; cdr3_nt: TGTGCCAGCAGGCGGCAGTTAAACTATGGCTACACCTTC
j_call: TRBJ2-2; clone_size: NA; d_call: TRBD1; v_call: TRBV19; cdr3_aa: CASSRSTGALNTGELFF; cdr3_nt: TGTGCCAGTAGCCGATCGACAGGGGCGCTCAACACCGGGGAGCTGTTTTTT
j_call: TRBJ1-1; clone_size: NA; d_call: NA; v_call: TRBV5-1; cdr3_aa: CASSPDYAGAGTEAFF; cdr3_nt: TGCGCCAGCAGCCCCGACTACGCGGGGGCAGGCACTGAAGCTTTCTTT